The clone carrying this T cell receptor (beta chain) was recorded many times. CDR3 regions of TCR beta were amplified from RNA transcripts. Second-round multiplex PCR came after first-round RT-PCR with HTBI primers. Each CDR3 protein is one row after TCRdb ran MiXCR on the multiplex PCR reads. The sample yields 350,000 to 400,000 distinct CDR3 sequences, about 16% seen once. These data belong to a study of Graves' ophthalmopathy and Graves' hyperthyroidism. V lost 6 bases and J lost 4; bases outside the gene matches: 7. This CDR3 has 14 amino acids. The chain has TRBV12-3 or TRBV12-4 and TRBJ1-1; 8 positions agree with TRBD1. This receptor was obtained from a woman between 18 and 29 years old with stable Graves' hyperthyroidism. The sample comprised peripheral blood. The CDR3 region is CASSINDRGTEAFF. In DNA form, the CDR3 reads TGTGCCAGCAGCATAAACGACAGGGGCACTGAAGCTTTCTTT.